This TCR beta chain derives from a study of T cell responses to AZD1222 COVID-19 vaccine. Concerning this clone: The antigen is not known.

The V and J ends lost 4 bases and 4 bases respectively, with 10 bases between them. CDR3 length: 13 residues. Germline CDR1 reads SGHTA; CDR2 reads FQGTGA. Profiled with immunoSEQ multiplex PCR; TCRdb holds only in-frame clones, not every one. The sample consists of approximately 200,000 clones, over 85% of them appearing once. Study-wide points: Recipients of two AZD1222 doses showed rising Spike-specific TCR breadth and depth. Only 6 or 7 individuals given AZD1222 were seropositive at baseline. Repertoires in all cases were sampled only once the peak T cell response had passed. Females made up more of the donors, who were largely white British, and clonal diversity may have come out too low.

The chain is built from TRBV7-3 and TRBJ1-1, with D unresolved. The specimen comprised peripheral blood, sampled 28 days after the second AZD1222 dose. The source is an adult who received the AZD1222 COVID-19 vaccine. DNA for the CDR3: TGTGCCAGCAGCTCGGGTCGGGGCACTGAAGCTTTCTTT. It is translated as CASSSGRGTEAFF.